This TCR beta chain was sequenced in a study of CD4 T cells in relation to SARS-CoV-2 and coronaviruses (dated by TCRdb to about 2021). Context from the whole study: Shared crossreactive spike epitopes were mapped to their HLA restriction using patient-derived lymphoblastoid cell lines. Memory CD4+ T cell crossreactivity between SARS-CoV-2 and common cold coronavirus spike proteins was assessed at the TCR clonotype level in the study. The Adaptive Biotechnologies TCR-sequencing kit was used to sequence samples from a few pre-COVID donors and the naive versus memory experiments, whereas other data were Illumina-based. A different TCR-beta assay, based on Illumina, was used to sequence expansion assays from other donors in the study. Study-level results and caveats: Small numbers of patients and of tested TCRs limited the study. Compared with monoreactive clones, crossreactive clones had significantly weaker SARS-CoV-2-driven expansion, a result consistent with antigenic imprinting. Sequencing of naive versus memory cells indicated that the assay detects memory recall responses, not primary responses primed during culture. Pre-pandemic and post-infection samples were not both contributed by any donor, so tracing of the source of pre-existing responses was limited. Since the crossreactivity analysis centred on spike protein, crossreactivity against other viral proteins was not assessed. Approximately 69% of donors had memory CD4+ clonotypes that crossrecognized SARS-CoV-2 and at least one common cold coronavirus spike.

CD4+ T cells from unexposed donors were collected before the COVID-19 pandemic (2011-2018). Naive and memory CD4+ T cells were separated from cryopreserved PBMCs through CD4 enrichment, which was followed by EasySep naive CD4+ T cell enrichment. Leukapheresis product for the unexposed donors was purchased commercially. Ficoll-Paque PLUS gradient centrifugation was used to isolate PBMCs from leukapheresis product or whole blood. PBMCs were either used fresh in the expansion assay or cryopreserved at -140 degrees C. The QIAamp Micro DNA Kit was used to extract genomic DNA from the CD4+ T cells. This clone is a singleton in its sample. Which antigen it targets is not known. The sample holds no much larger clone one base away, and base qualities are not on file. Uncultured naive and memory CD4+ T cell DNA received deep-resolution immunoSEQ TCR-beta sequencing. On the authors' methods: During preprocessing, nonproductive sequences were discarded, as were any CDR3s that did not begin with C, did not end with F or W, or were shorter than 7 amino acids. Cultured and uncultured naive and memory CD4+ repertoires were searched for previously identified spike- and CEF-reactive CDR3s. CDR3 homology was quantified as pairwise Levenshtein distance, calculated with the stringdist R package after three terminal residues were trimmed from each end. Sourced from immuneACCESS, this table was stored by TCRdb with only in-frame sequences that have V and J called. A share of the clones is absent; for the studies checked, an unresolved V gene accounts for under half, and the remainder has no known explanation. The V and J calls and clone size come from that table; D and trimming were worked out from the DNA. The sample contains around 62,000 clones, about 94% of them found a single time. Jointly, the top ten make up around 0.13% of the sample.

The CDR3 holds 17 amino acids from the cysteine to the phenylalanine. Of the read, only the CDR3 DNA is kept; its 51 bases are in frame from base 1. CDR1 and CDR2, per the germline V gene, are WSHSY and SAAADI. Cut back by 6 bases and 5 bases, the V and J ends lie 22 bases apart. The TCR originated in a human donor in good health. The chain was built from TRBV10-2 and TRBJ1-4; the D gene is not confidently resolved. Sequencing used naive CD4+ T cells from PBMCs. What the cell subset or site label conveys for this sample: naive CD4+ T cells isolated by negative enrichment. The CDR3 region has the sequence CASRTLGPGPVNEKLFF. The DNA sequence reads TGCGCCAGCAGAACGCTTGGGCCCGGTCCCGTCAATGAAAAACTGTTTTTT.